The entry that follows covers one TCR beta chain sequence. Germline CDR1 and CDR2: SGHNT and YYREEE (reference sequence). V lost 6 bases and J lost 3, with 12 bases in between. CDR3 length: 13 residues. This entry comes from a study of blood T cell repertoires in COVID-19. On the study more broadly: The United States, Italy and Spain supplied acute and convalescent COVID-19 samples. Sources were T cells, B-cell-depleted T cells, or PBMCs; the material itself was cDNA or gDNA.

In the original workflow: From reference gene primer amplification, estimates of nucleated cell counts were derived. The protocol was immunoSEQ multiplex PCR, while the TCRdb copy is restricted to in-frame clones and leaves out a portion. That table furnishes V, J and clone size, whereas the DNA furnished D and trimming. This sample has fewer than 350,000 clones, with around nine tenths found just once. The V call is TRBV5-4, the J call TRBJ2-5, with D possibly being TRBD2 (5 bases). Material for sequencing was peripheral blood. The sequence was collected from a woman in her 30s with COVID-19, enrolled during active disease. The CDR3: CASTDVGEETQYF. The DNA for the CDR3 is TGTGCCAGCACCGACGTCGGGGAAGAGACCCAGTACTTC.